The rows below give T cell receptor beta chains drawn from one sample of a study of blood T cell repertoires in COVID-19. Assay used: immunoSEQ multiplex PCR; TCRdb lists only in-frame clones, some missing. The table lists a few hundred thousand clones, 75% to 90% of them singletons, with 0.75% to 0.9% in the top ten. The sequencing sample was made of peripheral blood. All receptors derive from a man aged 25 to 40 with acute or convalescent COVID-19. Both conserved end residues are part of each CDR3. A D gene is named only where the DNA matches it firmly. Rows may omit the clone size; those that give it use once, few, many or a size class.

>.|TRBJ1-3|.|TRBV2
CASSEGRSGNTIYF
TGTGCCAGCAGTGAAGGGAGATCTGGAAACACCATATATTTT
>.|TRBJ1-3|.|TRBV6-1
CASSEIGTVRGNTIYF
TGTGCCAGCAGTGAGATAGGGACTGTTAGAGGAAACACCATATATTTT
>.|TRBJ2-1|.|TRBV6-5
CASSGAGAYNEQFF
TGTGCCAGCTCCGGGGCAGGGGCATACAATGAGCAGTTCTTC
>.|TRBJ2-7|.|TRBV5-8
CASSSQDGGYEQYF
TGTGCCAGCAGCTCCCAGGACGGAGGGTACGAGCAGTACTTC
>few|TRBJ1-3|.|TRBV9
CASSVYFRQGNTIYF
TGTGCCAGCAGCGTATACTTCAGGCAGGGAAACACCATATATTTT
>.|TRBJ1-5|.|TRBV6-1
CASSERGGGGQPQHF
TGTGCCAGCAGTGAACGGGGGGGAGGTGGGCAGCCCCAGCATTTT
>.|TRBJ2-5|TRBD2|TRBV19
CASSEAGKETQYF
TGTGCCAGTAGTGAAGCGGGAAAAGAGACCCAGTACTTC
>.|TRBJ2-1|TRBD2|TRBV2
CASKTGLAGGLSFF
TGTGCCAGCAAAACGGGACTAGCGGGAGGGTTGTCGTTCTTC
>.|TRBJ1-4|.|TRBV5-1
CASRNRVEEKLFF
TGCGCCAGCAGAAACAGGGTCGAGGAAAAACTGTTTTTT
>once|TRBJ2-3|TRBD1|TRBV5-6
CASSLRDRGHDTQYF
TGTGCCAGCAGCTTAAGGGACAGGGGTCATGATACGCAGTATTTT
>few|TRBJ2-1|.|TRBV5-1
CASSSTGFGHNEQFF
TGCGCCAGCAGCTCGACCGGGTTCGGCCACAATGAGCAGTTCTTC
>.|TRBJ2-1|.|TRBV10-3
CAISVGGDDNEQFF
TGTGCCATCAGTGTGGGGGGAGACGACAATGAGCAGTTCTTC
>.|TRBJ1-5|.|TRBV19
CASSSGRGSASNQPQHF
TGTGCCAGTAGTTCTGGCAGGGGATCAGCGAGCAATCAGCCCCAGCATTTT
>.|TRBJ1-1|.|TRBV5-6
CASSLGAGVGDTEAFF
TGTGCCAGCAGCCTGGGGGCGGGGGTCGGGGACACTGAAGCTTTCTTT
>.|TRBJ1-5|.|TRBV28
CARLERKRHYSNQPQHF
TGTGCCAGGTTGGAGCGAAAGCGGCATTATAGCAATCAGCCCCAGCATTTT
>.|TRBJ1-2|.|TRBV4-1
CASSQVDRTFYGYTF
TGCGCCAGCAGCCAAGTGGACAGAACCTTCTATGGCTACACCTTC
>.|TRBJ2-7|TRBD2|TRBV3-1/TRBV3-2
CASALAGTSGYLSYEQYF
TGTGCCAGCGCCCTGGCCGGGACTAGCGGTTACCTCTCCTACGAGCAGTACTTC
>.|TRBJ1-4|.|TRBV27
CASSLSRNPTNEKLFF
TGTGCCAGCAGTTTAAGCAGGAATCCAACTAATGAAAAACTGTTTTTT
>once|TRBJ2-1|.|TRBV6-6
CASSSLYNEQFF
TGTGCCAGCAGTTCCCTTTACAATGAGCAGTTCTTC
>once|TRBJ1-2|.|TRBV21-1
CASSVRLGYTF
TGTGCCAGCTCCGTCCGGTTGGGCTACACCTTC
>.|TRBJ2-7|TRBD1|TRBV11-2
CASSVRQGYYEQYF
TGTGCCAGCAGCGTAAGACAGGGATACTACGAGCAGTACTTC
>.|TRBJ1-5|.|TRBV30
CAWSSGFNQPQHF
TGTGCCTGGAGTTCAGGGTTTAATCAGCCCCAGCATTTT
>.|TRBJ1-4|.|TRBV19
CASSIFSGKEDSEKLFF
TGTGCCAGTAGTATATTTTCCGGGAAGGAGGATAGTGAAAAACTGTTTTTT
>.|TRBJ1-5|.|TRBV19
CASTLSGRSSNQPQHF
TGTGCCAGTACCCTCTCGGGGAGAAGTAGCAATCAGCCCCAGCATTTT
>once|TRBJ1-6|.|TRBV2
CASSEGGRSPLHF
TGTGCCAGCAGTGAAGGGGGCCGGTCACCCCTCCACTTT
>once|TRBJ1-2|TRBD1|TRBV29-1
CSVIRDSGGQGYTF
TGCAGCGTAATCCGGGACAGTGGGGGTCAGGGCTACACCTTC
>.|TRBJ2-3|.|TRBV30
CAWSVFGRTDTQYF
TGTGCCTGGAGTGTTTTCGGTCGCACAGATACGCAGTATTTT
>.|TRBJ2-3|.|TRBV28
CASSLSRVTDTQYF
TGTGCCAGCAGCTTATCGCGGGTCACAGATACGCAGTATTTT
>.|TRBJ1-2|.|TRBV19
CASSQGVYGYTF
TGTGCCAGTAGTCAAGGAGTCTATGGCTACACCTTC
>few|TRBJ2-7|.|TRBV7-9
CASSDRLGGEQYF
TGTGCCAGCAGCGACCGGCTAGGGGGCGAGCAGTACTTC
>.|TRBJ2-7|TRBD2|TRBV4-2
CASSQVVGTSVSLYEQYF
TGTGCCAGCAGCCAAGTAGTTGGGACTAGCGTCTCCTTATACGAGCAGTACTTC
>once|TRBJ2-1|TRBD1|TRBV5-4
CASRIQGAHNEQFF
TGTGCCAGCAGAATTCAGGGGGCGCATAATGAGCAGTTCTTC
>.|TRBJ1-2|.|TRBV5-3
CARSLAVNFHYGYTF
TGTGCCAGAAGCTTGGCCGTCAACTTTCACTATGGCTACACCTTC
>.|TRBJ1-4|TRBD1|TRBV7-9
CASSRRGGPATNEKLFF
TGTGCCAGCAGCCGGAGAGGGGGCCCCGCAACTAATGAAAAACTGTTTTTT
>.|TRBJ1-1|.|TRBV6-1
CASSEALPSRNTEAFF
TGTGCCAGCAGTGAAGCGCTACCGTCGAGGAACACTGAAGCTTTCTTT
>once|TRBJ2-3|TRBD2|TRBV30
CAWSIRTSGTGSTDTQYF
TGTGCCTGGAGTATAAGGACTAGCGGGACCGGCAGCACAGATACGCAGTATTTT